The 3 T cell receptor beta chains in this list originate from one sample, sequenced in a study of T and B cells in COVID-19 patients (dated by TCRdb to 2018 to 2021). For sequencing, an Illumina MiSeq was employed. TRB rearrangements were amplified by multiplex PCR with BIOMED2 TRB-A/B primer pools. TCRdb trimmed the raw reads at Q25, called clones with MiXCR and kept productive beta chains. Merged by CDR3 protein, the rows form single entries marked with the most common genes and DNA. In this sample the table shows roughly 7,000 distinct CDR3 sequences, approximately 22% of which occur a single time. The ten largest clones take up 3.5% to 4.5% of the sample. Genomic DNA extracted from blood was used in amounts of about 240-550 ng for amplification of TRB repertoires. The sequenced sample consisted of blood. Source of these receptors: a human donor who had recovered from COVID-19.

This clonotype was seen just once. The chain links TRBV6-5 to TRBJ1-2; a possible D gene is TRBD1 (5 bases). The CDR3 runs to 14 residues. CDR1 MNHEY and CDR2 SVGAGI come from the germline V gene. Trimming removed 4 bases at V and 8 bases at J, with 17 bases between. CDR3 coding DNA: TGTGCCAGCAGTTTATTGGGCGGGGCTCGCGGCTACACCTTC. The encoded protein is CASSLLGGARGYTF.

This rearrangement joins TRBV7-9 to TRBJ1-2; 11 nucleotides agree with TRBD1. Losses at the gene ends were 4 bases for V and 8 bases for J; bases not matched to a gene: 9. This CDR3 comprises 15 residues. The germline gives CDR1 SEHNR, CDR2 FQNEAQ (reference sequence). The CDR3 DNA reads TGTGCCAGCAGCTCAACTTGGACAGGGGGCGAGGGCTACACCTTC. Protein product: CASSSTWTGGEGYTF.

V and J are TRBV5-5 and TRBJ1-1; 8 bases are a match to TRBD1. V shed 4 bases, J shed 1 base, and the junction held 9 bases outside the gene matches. The CDR3 contains 16 residues. The germline V gene encodes CDR1 SGHKS and CDR2 YYEKEE (reference sequence). As DNA, the CDR3 is TGTGCCAGCAGCCCGAGCGTAGACAGGGGGAACACTGAAGCTTTCTTT. Amino acids: CASSPSVDRGNTEAFF.